Below are 13 T cell receptor beta chains sequenced from a single sample in a study of cytomegalovirus exposure and HLA in healthy donors. Only in-frame clones appear in the TCRdb table, and some are missing; sequencing was by immunoSEQ multiplex PCR. Of 220,000 or so clones listed, 85% to 95% were seen once; the top ten hold 0.8% to 1.2%. Sequencing was performed on PBMCs. The receptors stem from a woman under 30 in good health and CMV-seronegative.

The chain joins TRBV11-3 to TRBJ1-4; no definite D call. The CDR3 is made up of 14 amino acids. The V end lost 1 base, the J end lost 4 bases, and 7 bases lay between the germline ends. The germline V gene encodes CDR1 SGHNT and CDR2 YENEEA. CDR3 loop: CASSLGGSNEKLFF. The CDR3, as DNA: TGTGCCAGCAGCTTAGGAGGGAGTAATGAAAAACTGTTTTTT. Supplemented by reference TRBV11-3 and TRBJ1-4, the full variable domain reads EAGVVQSPRYKIIEKKQPVAFWCNPISGHNTLYWYLQNLGQGPELLIRYENEEAVDDSQLPKDRFSAERLKGVDSTLKIQPAELGDSAVYLCASSLGGSNEKLFFGSGTQLSVL.

V gene TRBV4-2 combines with J gene TRBJ2-3, with D perhaps TRBD2 (5 bases). Trimming removed 0 bases from V and 3 bases from J, with 19 bases in between. This CDR3 region has 18 residues. Germline V gene sequence: CDR1 LGHNA, CDR2 YNFKEQ. In nucleotides, the CDR3 is TGTGCCAGCAGCCAAGATCATGCTAGCCCGGGATTTACAGATACGCAGTATTTT. This encodes CASSQDHASPGFTDTQYF.

The chain links TRBV25-1 to TRBJ1-2, with D maybe TRBD1 (6 bases). V was cut by 4 bases and J by 8 bases, with 17 bases left in between. Germline V gives CDR1 MGHDK, CDR2 SYGVNS. The CDR3 is 14 residues long. This chain's CDR3 is CASSASRDIFGYTF. CDR3 DNA: TGTGCCAGCAGTGCGTCCCGGGACATCTTCGGCTACACCTTC.

The V and J genes are TRBV10-3 and TRBJ1-2; 8 positions match TRBD1. Germline trimming cut 10 bases from V and 4 bases from J; bases unmatched to any gene: 8. Germline-derived CDR1 and CDR2 are ENHRY and SYGVKD. The CDR3 extends over 13 amino acids. The CDR3 nucleotides read TGTGCCAGCCAGACAGGGGAAGGCTATGGCTACACCTTC. Translated: CASQTGEGYGYTF.

This clone came up a few times. The rearrangement uses TRBV20-1 and TRBJ1-1; no reliable D call. Germline V CDR1 and CDR2: DFQATT, SNEGSKA (reference sequence). CDR3 length equals 11 residues. The CDR3 is CTGIKNTEAFF. The CDR3 DNA sequence: TGCACCGGTATTAAGAACACTGAAGCTTTCTTT.

J is TRBJ1-6 and V is TRBV5-5, with D hard to call. CDR3 length: 15 amino acids. Trimming took off 3 bases at V and 9 bases at J, with 16 bases between the two ends. Germline loops: CDR1 SGHKS, CDR2 YYEKEE (reference sequence). This chain's CDR3 is CASSSAGSYPSPLHF. Written as DNA, the CDR3 is TGTGCCAGCAGCTCCGCCGGGTCGTACCCTTCACCCCTCCACTTT.

This clone occurred once. The chain recombines TRBV27 with TRBJ1-1; TRBD1 agrees at 8 bases. The V segment lost 4 bases and the J segment 4 bases; nucleotides outside the gene matches: 14. Germline CDR1 is MNHEY and CDR2 is SMNVEV (reference sequence). CDR3 size: 17 residues. CDR3 sequence reads: CASSYSHPQGAITEAFF. The CDR3 DNA reads TGTGCCAGCAGTTATTCCCATCCCCAGGGGGCGATCACTGAAGCTTTCTTT.

The chain recombines TRBV7-9 with TRBJ2-7; 11 bases map to TRBD2. The trim removed 4 bases at V and 2 bases at J, leaving 4 bases unmatched. The CDR3 contains 15 residues. Germline assignment: CDR1 SEHNR and CDR2 FQNEAQ (reference sequence). The CDR3, as DNA: TGTGCCAGCAGCTCGGTAGCGGGAGGGACCTACGAGCAGTACTTC. Its protein product is CASSSVAGGTYEQYF.

V and J are TRBV10-2 and TRBJ1-2, with a possible D match to TRBD1 (5 bases). The V and J ends lost 2 bases and 5 bases respectively, with 12 bases between them. The germline gives CDR1 WSHSY, CDR2 SAAADI. CDR3 size: 14 residues. CDR3 sequence (DNA): TGCGCCAGCAGTGAGGGCAGGGTGGGGTATGGCTACACCTTC. Protein: CASSEGRVGYGYTF.

V is TRBV15 and J is TRBJ1-1, with 8 bases that match TRBD1. This CDR3 is 15 amino acids long. From germline, CDR1 is LNHNV and CDR2 YYDKDF (reference sequence). J lost 13 bases, V lost 2 bases, and 15 bases had no gene match. The CDR3 region has the DNA TGTGCCACCAGCAGACAAAACCCCAGTCCGGGACAGGTTTTCTTT. Translated: CATSRQNPSPGQVFF.

The gene calls are TRBV9 and TRBJ2-7; D is unclear. This CDR3 has 13 amino acids. Germline CDR1 is SGDLS and CDR2 is YYNGEE. With 0 bases removed from V and 6 bases from J, the gap between germline ends came to 10 bases. The CDR3 DNA follows: TGTGCCAGCAGCGTAGAGACACCCGGCGAGCAGTACTTC. This encodes CASSVETPGEQYF.

This chain connects TRBV30 to TRBJ2-5, with TRBD2 matching 7 bases. The CDR3 spans 18 residues. CDR1 and CDR2 (germline): GTSNPN, SVGIG (reference sequence). V trimming: 2 bases; J trimming: 1 base; junction bases outside the gene matches: 16. Here the CDR3 reads CAWSRAGVVLVGQETQYF. The CDR3 DNA is TGTGCCTGGAGTAGGGCGGGAGTGGTCCTCGTAGGCCAAGAGACCCAGTACTTC. Full variable domain (rest looked up from reference TRBV30 and TRBJ2-5): SQTIHQWPATLVQPVGSPLSLECTVEGTSNPNLYWYRQAAGRGLQLLFYSVGIGQISSEVPQNLSASRPQDRQFILSSKKLLLSDSGFYLCAWSRAGVVLVGQETQYFGPGTRLLVL.

The gene calls are TRBV5-4 and TRBJ2-1; D unresolved. The ends were cut back, 6 bases at V and 5 bases at J, with 15 bases in the middle. From germline, CDR1 is SGHNT and CDR2 YYREEE (reference sequence). This CDR3 is 14 amino acids long. CDR3 nucleotides: TGTGCCAGCACCCGCCTAATCCGCGACAATGAGCAGTTCTTC. Its translation: CASTRLIRDNEQFF.